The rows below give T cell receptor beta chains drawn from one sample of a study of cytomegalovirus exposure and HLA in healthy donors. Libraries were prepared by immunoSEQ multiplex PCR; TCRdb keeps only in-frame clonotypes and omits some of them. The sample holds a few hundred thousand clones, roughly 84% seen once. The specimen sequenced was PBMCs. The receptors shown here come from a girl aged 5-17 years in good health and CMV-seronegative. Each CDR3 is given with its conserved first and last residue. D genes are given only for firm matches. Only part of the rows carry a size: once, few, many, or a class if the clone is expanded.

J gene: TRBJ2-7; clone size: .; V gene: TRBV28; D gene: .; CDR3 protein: CASQNGYYLNRYEQYF; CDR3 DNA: TGTGCTTCGCAGAACGGATACTACCTAAACCGCTACGAGCAGTACTTC
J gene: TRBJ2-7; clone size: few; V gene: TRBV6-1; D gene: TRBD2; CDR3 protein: CASSVSGGAYEQYF; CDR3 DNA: TGTGCCAGCAGCGTTAGCGGGGGGGCTTACGAGCAGTACTTC
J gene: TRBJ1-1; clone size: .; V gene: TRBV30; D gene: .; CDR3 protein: CAWKTRDMRSTEAFF; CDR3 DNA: TGTGCCTGGAAGACCCGGGACATGCGGAGCACTGAAGCTTTCTTT
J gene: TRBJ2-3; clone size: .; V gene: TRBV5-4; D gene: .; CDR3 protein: CASSSQGRTDTQYF; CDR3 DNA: TGTGCCAGCAGCTCCCAGGGGCGCACAGATACGCAGTATTTT
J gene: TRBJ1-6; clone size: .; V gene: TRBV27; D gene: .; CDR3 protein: CASSSAGGPNSPLHF; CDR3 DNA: TGTGCCAGCAGTTCCGCTGGAGGTCCCAATTCACCCCTCCACTTT
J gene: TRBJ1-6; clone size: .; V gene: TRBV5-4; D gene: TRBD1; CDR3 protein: CASSLGQGVFFSPLHF; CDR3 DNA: TGTGCCAGCAGCTTGGGACAGGGGGTATTTTTTTCACCCCTCCACTTT
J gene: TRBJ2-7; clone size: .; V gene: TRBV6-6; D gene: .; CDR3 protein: CASSYAGTYEQYF; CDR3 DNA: TGTGCCAGCAGTTACGCAGGTACCTACGAGCAGTACTTC
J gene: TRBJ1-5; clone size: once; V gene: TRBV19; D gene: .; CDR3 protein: CASSIFRAGGNQPQHF; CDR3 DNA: TGTGCCAGTAGTATTTTTAGGGCAGGGGGCAATCAGCCCCAGCATTTT
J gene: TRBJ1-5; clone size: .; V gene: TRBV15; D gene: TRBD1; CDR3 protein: CATSRDLGTGQPQHF; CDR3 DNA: TGTGCCACCAGCAGAGATCTGGGGACAGGACAGCCCCAGCATTTT
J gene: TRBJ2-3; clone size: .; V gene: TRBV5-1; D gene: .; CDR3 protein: CASSSESGRQYF; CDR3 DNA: TGCGCCAGCAGCTCGGAATCAGGTCGGCAGTATTTT
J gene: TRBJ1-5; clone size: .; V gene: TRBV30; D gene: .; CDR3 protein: CAWSVRDPGPQPQHF; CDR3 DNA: TGTGCCTGGAGTGTCCGGGATCCCGGGCCTCAGCCCCAGCATTTT
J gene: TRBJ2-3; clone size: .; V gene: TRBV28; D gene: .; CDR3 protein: CASSLTGDRTDTQYF; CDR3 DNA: TGTGCCAGCAGTTTAACCGGGGATAGGACAGATACGCAGTATTTT
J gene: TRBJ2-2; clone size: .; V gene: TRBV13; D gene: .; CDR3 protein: CASSLGADNTGELFF; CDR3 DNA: TGTGCCAGCAGCTTAGGGGCGGATAACACCGGGGAGCTGTTTTTT
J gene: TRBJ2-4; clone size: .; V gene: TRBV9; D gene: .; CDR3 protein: CASSAGTLGGAKNIQYF; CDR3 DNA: TGTGCCAGCAGCGCCGGGACACTCGGCGGGGCCAAAAACATTCAGTACTTC
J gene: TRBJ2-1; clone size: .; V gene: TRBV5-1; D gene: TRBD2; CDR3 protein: CASSSSTGGLINEQFF; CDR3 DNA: TGCGCCAGCAGCTCCTCGACGGGAGGACTGATCAATGAGCAGTTCTTC
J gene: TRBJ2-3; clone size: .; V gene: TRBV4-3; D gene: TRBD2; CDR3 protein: CASSLLPPSGGAIDTQYF; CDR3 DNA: TGCGCCAGCAGCCTCCTGCCCCCTAGCGGGGGGGCAATCGATACGCAGTATTTT
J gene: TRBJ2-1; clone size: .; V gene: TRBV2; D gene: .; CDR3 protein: CASSREPGSSYNEQFF; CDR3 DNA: TGTGCCAGCAGTCGGGAGCCAGGTAGCTCCTACAATGAGCAGTTCTTC
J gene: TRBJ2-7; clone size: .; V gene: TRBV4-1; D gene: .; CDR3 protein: CASSESRYYEQYF; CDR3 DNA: TGCGCCAGCAGCGAGAGTAGATACTACGAGCAGTACTTC
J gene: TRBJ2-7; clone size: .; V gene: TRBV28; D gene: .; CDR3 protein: CASSSSEGFSYEQYF; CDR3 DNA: TGTGCCAGCAGTAGTAGCGAAGGATTCTCCTACGAGCAGTACTTC
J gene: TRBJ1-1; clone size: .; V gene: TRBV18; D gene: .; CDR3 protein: CASSSDRMNTEAFF; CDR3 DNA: TGTGCCAGCTCATCCGACAGGATGAACACTGAAGCTTTCTTT
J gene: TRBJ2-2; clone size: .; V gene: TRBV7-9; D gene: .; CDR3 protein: CASSLALGTGELFF; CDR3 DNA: TGTGCCAGCAGCTTAGCGCTCGGGACCGGGGAGCTGTTTTTT
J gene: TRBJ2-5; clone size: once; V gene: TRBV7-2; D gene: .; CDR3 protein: CASSSGPQPQETQYF; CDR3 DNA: TGTGCCAGCAGTTCAGGGCCCCAGCCTCAAGAGACCCAGTACTTC